These 3 T cell receptor beta chains were all obtained from the same sample, sequenced in a study of blood T cell repertoires in COVID-19. The protocol was immunoSEQ multiplex PCR, while the TCRdb copy is restricted to in-frame clones and leaves out a portion. The sample consists of approximately 160,000 clones, 81% of them appearing once. The sequencing input was peripheral blood. The receptors were gathered from a man aged 60 to 75 with active or convalescent COVID-19.

The chain uses TRBV18 and TRBJ2-2; no definite D call. CDR1 is KGHSH, CDR2 LQKENI, per germline. CDR3 length equals 13 residues. The V end lost 0 bases, the J end lost 10 bases, and 9 bases lay between the germline ends. The CDR3 nucleotides read TGTGCCAGCTCACCACCGGGCTCCGAGGAGCTGTTTTTT. It translates to CASSPPGSEELFF.

This rearrangement joins TRBV12-3 or TRBV12-4 to TRBJ1-2; weak D call: TRBD1 (6 bases). The V and J ends lost 6 bases and 0 bases respectively, with 8 bases between them. CDR3 size: 13 residues. This CDR3 reads CASRDSPNYGYTF. In DNA, the CDR3 is TGTGCCAGCAGGGACAGCCCTAACTATGGCTACACCTTC.

V and J are TRBV7-2 and TRBJ2-3; 8 bases are shared with TRBD2. Germline V gives CDR1 SGHTA, CDR2 FQGNSA. This CDR3 has 15 amino acids. Trimming at V came to 6 bases and at J to 0 bases, leaving 5 bases not matched to a gene. The CDR3 nucleotides are TGTGCCAGCAGTCGCGGGGGGTCGAGCACAGATACGCAGTATTTT. Protein product: CASSRGGSSTDTQYF.